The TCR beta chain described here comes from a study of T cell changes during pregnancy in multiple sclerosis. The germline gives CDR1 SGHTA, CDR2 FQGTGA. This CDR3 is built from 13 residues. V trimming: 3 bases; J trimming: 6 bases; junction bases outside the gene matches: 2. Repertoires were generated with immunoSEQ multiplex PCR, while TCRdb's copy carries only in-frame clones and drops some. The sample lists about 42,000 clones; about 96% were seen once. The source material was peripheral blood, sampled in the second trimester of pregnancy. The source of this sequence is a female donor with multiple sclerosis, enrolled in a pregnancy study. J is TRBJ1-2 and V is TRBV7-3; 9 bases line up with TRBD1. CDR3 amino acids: CASSFGTGNGYTF. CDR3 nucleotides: TGTGCCAGCAGCTTCGGGACAGGGAATGGCTACACCTTC.